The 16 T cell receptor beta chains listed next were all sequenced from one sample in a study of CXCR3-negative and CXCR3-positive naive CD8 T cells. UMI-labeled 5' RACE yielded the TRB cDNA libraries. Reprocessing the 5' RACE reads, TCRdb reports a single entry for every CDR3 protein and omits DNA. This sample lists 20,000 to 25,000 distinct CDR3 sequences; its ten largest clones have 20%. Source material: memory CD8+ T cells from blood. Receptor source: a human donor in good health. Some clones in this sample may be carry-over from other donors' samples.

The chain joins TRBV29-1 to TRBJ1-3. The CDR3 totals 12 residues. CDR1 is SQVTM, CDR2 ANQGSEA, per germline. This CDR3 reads CSVEVTGNTIYF.

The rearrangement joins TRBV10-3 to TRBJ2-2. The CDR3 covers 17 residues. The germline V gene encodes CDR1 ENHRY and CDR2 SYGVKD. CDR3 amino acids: CAVTQPGDNVWTGELFF.

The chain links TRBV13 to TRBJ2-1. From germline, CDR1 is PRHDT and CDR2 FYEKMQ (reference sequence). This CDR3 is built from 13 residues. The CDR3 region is CASSGGSYNEQFF.

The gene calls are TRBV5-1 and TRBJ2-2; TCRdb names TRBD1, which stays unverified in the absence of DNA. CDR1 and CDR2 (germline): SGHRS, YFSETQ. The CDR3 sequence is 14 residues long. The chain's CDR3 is CASNTERRAGELFF.

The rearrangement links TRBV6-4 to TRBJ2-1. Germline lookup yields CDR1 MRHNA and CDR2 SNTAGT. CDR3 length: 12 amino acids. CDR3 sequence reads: CASSDSSLEQFF.

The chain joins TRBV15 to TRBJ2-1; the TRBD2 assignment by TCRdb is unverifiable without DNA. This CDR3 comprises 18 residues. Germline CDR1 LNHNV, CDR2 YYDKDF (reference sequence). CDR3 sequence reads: CATSGEEGTSGIGYEQFF.

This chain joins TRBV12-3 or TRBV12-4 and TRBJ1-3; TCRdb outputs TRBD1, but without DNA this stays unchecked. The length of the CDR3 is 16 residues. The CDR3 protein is CASSPWGLSSGNTIYF.

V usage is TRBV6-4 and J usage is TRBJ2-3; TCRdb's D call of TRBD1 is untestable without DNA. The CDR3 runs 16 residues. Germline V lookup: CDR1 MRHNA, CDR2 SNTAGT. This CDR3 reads CASSEGQGTSTDTQYF.

The chain's CDR3 is CSVELPTFYEQYF. The chain recombines TRBV29-1 with TRBJ2-7. CDR3 length: 13 residues. From germline, CDR1 is SQVTM and CDR2 ANQGSEA.

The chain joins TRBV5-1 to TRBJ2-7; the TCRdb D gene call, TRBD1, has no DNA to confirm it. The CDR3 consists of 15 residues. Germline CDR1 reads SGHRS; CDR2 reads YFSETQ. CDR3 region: CASSPSFGTGYEQYF.

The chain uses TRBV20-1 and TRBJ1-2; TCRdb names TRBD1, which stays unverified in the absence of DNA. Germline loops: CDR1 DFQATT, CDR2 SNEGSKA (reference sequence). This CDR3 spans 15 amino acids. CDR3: CSARDSAGGNYGYTF.

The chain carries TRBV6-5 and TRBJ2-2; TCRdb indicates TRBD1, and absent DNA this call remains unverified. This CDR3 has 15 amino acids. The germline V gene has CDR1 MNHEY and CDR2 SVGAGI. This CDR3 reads CASSYETGSYRELFF.

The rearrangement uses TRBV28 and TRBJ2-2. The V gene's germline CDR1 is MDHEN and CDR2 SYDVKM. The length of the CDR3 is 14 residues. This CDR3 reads CASSNLGNYRELFF.

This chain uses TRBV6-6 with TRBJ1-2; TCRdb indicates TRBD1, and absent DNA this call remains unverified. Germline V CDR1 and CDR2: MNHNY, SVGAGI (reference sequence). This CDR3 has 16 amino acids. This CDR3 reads CASSTGTGGTNYGYTF.

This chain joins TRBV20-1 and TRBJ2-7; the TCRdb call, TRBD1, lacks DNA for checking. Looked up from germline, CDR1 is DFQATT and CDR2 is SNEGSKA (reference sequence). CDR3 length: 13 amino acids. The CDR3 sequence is CSALRDKSYEQYF.

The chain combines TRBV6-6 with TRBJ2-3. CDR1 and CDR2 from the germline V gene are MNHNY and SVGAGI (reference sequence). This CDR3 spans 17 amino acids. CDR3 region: CASSYSDSFPLGDTQYF.